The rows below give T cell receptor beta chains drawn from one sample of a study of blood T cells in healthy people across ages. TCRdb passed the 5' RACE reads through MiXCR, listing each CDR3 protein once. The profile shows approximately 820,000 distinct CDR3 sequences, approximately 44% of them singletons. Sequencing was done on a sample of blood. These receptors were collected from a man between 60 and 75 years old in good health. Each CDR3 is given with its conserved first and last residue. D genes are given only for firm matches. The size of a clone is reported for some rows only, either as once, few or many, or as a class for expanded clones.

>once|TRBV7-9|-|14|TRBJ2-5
CASQATRAGETQYF
TGTGCCAGTCAAGCGACGAGGGCAGGAGAGACCCAGTACTTC
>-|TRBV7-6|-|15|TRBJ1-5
CASSLDTGRGQPQHF
TGTGCCAGCAGCTTAGATACAGGGAGGGGTCAGCCCCAGCATTTT
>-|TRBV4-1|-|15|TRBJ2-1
CASSQETRDVGTQFF
TGCGCCAGCAGCCAAGAGACCCGGGACGTAGGGACCCAGTTCTTC
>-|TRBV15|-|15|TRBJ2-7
CATSREFGSSYVQYF
TGTGCCACCAGCAGAGAATTTGGCAGTTCCTACGTGCAGTACTTC
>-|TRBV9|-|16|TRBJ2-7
CASSVAPPDSSYEQYF
TGTGCCAGCAGCGTAGCCCCCCCGGACAGCTCCTACGAGCAGTACTTC
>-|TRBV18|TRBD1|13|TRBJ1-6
CATSEDRVSPLHF
TGTGCCACTAGCGAGGACAGGGTTTCACCCCTCCACTTT
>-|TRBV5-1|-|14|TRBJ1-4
CASSSGPTNEKPFF
TGCGCCAGCAGCTCCGGGCCAACTAATGAAAAACCGTTTTTT
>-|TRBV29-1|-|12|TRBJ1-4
CSVIDSNEKLFF
TGCAGCGTTATAGATTCTAATGAAAAACTGTTTTTT
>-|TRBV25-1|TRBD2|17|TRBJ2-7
CAIPALAGAPSSYEQYF
TGTGCCATTCCGGCACTAGCGGGGGCGCCAAGCTCCTACGAGCAGTACTTC
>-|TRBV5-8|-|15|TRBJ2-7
CASSLDAAGNYEQYF
TGTGCCAGCAGCTTAGATGCGGCAGGAAACTACGAGCAGTACTTC
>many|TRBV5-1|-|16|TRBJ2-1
CASSLAGGTAYNEQFF
TGCGCCAGCAGCTTGGCCGGAGGGACGGCCTACAATGAGCAGTTCTTC
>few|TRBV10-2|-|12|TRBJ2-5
CASSETATEQYF
TGCGCCAGCAGTGAGACCGCTACTGAGCAGTACTTC
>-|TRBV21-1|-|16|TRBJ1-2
CASSKAGDRGAYGYTF
TGTGCCAGCAGCAAAGCTGGGGACAGGGGGGCCTATGGCTACACCTTC
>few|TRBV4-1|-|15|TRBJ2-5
CASSQAVPTEETQYF
TGCGCCAGCAGCCAAGCTGTACCGACGGAAGAGACCCAGTACTTC
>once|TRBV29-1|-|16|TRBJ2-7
CSVDVLGQTHYYEQYF
TGCAGCGTTGATGTTTTAGGACAGACTCACTACTACGAGCAGTACTTC
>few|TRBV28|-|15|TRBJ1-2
CASSPVEIDYYGYTF
TGTGCCAGCAGTCCAGTTGAGATAGACTACTATGGCTACACCTTC
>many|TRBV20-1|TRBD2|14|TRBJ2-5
CSAPGGALQETQYF
TGCAGTGCACCCGGGGGGGCCCTACAAGAGACCCAGTACTTC
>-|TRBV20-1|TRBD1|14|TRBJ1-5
CSAKTGASNQPQHF
TGCAGTGCTAAGACAGGGGCTAGCAATCAGCCCCAGCATTTT
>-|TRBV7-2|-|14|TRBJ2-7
CASSQDPSTYEQYF
TGTGCCAGCAGCCAGGACCCATCTACCTACGAGCAGTACTTC
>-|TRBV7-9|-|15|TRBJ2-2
CASSFLGQNTGELFF
TGTGCCAGCAGCTTTTTGGGGCAAAACACCGGGGAGCTGTTTTTT
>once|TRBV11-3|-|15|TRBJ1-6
CASSLAWDGNSPLHF
TGTGCCAGCAGCTTAGCCTGGGACGGAAATTCACCCCTCCACTTT
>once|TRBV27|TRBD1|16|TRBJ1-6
CASSYTGTAYNSPLHF
TGTGCCAGCAGTTACACCGGGACAGCTTATAATTCACCCCTCCACTTT
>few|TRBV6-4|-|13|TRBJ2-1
CASSEGGGNEQFF
TGTGCCAGCAGTGAAGGAGGGGGCAATGAGCAGTTCTTC
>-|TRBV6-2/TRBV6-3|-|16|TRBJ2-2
CASSSQGHRGTGELFF
TGTGCCAGCAGTTCCCAGGGGCACCGAGGCACCGGGGAGCTGTTTTTT
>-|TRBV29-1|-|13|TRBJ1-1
CSVSGGLSTEAFF
TGCAGCGTTTCGGGGGGGCTGAGCACTGAAGCTTTCTTT
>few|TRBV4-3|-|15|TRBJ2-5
CASSQDGGGGKTQYF
TGCGCCAGCAGCCAAGACGGCGGGGGCGGGAAGACCCAGTACTTC
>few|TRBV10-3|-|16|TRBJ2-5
CAISDYPASEAGEQYF
TGTGCCATCAGTGACTACCCGGCTAGCGAGGCCGGGGAGCAGTACTTC
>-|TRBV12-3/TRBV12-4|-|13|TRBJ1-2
CANSLGSPGGYTF
TGTGCCAACAGTTTAGGCAGTCCCGGCGGCTACACCTTC
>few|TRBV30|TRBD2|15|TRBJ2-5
CAWSSRGGLRETQYF
TGTGCCTGGAGTTCCCGGGGGGGGCTCCGAGAGACCCAGTACTTC
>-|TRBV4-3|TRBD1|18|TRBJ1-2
CASSQITGEDRGSLGYTF
TGCGCCAGCAGCCAAATTACTGGAGAGGACAGGGGGTCGTTGGGCTACACCTTC
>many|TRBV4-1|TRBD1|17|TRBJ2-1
CASSQGSLGQGHNEQFF
TGCGCCAGCAGCCAAGGATCCTTGGGACAGGGTCACAATGAGCAGTTCTTC
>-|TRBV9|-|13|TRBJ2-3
CASSVGRWDTQYF
TGTGCCAGCAGCGTAGGAAGGTGGGATACGCAGTATTTT
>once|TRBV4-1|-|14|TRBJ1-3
CASSQAGTGNTIYF
TGCGCCAGCAGCCAAGCAGGGACTGGAAACACCATATATTTT
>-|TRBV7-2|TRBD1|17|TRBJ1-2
CASSLVRHRDRGSGYTF
TGTGCCAGCAGCTTAGTTAGGCACCGCGACAGGGGTTCTGGCTACACCTTC
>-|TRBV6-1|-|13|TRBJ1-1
CASSGRGHTEAFF
TGTGCCAGCAGTGGAAGGGGACACACTGAAGCTTTCTTT
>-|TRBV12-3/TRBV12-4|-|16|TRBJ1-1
CASSAVRKGVNTEAFF
TGTGCCAGCAGTGCGGTCCGGAAGGGGGTAAACACTGAAGCTTTCTTT
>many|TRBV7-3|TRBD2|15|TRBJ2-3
CASSLTSGGTDTQYF
TGTGCCAGCAGCTTGACTAGCGGGGGCACAGATACGCAGTATTTT
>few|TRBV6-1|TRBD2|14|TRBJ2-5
CASSGSGGAETQYF
TGTGCCAGCAGTGGTAGCGGGGGGGCAGAGACCCAGTACTTC
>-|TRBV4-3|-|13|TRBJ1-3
CASSQDTLDTIYF
TGCGCCAGCAGCCAAGATACACTGGACACCATATATTTT
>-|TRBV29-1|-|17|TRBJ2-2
CSVAPRVGRDLTGELFF
TGCAGCGTTGCCCCTCGGGTTGGCCGGGACCTTACCGGGGAGCTGTTTTTT
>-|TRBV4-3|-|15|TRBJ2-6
CASSPHTAGANVLTF
TGCGCCAGCAGCCCCCATACAGCTGGGGCCAACGTCCTGACTTTC
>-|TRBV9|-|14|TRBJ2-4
CASSVGGPENIQYF
TGTGCCAGCAGCGTAGGGGGGCCGGAAAACATTCAGTACTTC
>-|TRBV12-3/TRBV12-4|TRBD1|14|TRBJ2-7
CASSPGQGGDEQYF
TGTGCCAGCAGTCCGGGACAGGGAGGCGACGAGCAGTACTTC
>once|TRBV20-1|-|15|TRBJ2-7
CSAQAGGVFDYEQYF
TGCAGTGCTCAGGCGGGCGGGGTTTTCGATTACGAGCAGTACTTC